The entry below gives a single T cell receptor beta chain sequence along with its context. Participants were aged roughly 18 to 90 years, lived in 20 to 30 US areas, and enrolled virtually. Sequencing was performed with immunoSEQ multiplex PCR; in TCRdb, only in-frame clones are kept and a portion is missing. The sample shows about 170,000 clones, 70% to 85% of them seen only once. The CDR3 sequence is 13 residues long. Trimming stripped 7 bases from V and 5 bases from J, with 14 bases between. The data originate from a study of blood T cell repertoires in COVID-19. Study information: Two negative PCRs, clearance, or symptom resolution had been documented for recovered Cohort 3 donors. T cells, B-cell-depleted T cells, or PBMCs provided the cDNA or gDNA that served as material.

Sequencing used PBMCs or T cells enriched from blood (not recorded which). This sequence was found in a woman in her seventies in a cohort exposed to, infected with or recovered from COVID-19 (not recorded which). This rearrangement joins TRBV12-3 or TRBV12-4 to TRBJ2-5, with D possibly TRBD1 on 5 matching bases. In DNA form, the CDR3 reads TGTGCCAGCACCCGAAACAAGGGGGAGACCCAGTACTTC. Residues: CASTRNKGETQYF.